The entry below gives a single T cell receptor beta chain sequence along with its context. Its antigen is as yet unknown. Germline CDR1 ENHRY, CDR2 SYGVKD. With 6 bases removed from V and 4 bases from J, the gap between germline ends came to 16 bases. The CDR3 covers 16 residues. The data stem from a study of graft-versus-host responses after intestinal transplantation. Study-wide context: After anti-thymocyte globulin induction, recipients took tacrolimus and steroids for roughly three years. Study results and caveats: GvH clones were found in recipient marrow; some appeared first in ileum or blood. Individuals who had graft-donor T cell macrochimerism had allografts that showed high graft-versus-host to host-versus-graft clonal ratios.

TCRdb keeps only in-frame clones here, not all; method: immunoSEQ multiplex PCR. The profile shows some 110,000 clones, around 94% of them singletons. V and J are TRBV10-3 and TRBJ2-6; TRBD2 is a possible D gene (6 bases). The sequencing here drew on unstimulated CD8+ T cells sorted from spleen or lymph node cells, taken before transplant. The receptor was derived from a human donor who was the organ donor for an intestinal transplant. CDR3 sequence reads: CAISRDWLLGANVLTF. CDR3 DNA: TGTGCCATCAGCCGGGACTGGCTCCTCGGGGCCAACGTCCTGACTTTC.